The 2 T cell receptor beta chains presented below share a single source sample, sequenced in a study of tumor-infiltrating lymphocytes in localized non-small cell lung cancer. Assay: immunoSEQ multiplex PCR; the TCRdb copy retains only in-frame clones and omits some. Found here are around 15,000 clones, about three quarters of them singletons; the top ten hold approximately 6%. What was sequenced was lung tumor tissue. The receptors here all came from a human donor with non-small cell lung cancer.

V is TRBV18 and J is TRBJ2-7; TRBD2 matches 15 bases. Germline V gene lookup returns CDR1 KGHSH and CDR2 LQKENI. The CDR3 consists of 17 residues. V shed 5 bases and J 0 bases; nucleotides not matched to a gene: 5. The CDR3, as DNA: TGTGCCAGCTCATCAGGACTAGCGGGAGGGAGCTCCTACGAGCAGTACTTC. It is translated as CASSSGLAGGSSYEQYF.

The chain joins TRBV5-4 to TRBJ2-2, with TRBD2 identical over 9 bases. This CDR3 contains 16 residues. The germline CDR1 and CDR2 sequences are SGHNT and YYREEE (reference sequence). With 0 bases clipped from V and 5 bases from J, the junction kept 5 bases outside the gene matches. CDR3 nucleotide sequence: TGTGCCAGCAGCTTGGGCGGGAGGGCCGGTACCGGGGAGCTGTTTTTT. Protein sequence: CASSLGGRAGTGELFF.